The 28 T cell receptor beta chains below come from one sample, sequenced in a study of vaccination and CD4 T cells after COVID-19. The Oncomine TCR Beta short-read assay sequenced DNA from cultured CD4+ T cells. TCRdb ran MiXCR on the PCR reads and lists one entry per CDR3 protein. The data show 15,000 to 20,000 distinct CDR3 sequences, around two fifths seen once. As to treatment: approximately nine-day PBMC culture with coronavirus spike peptide pools or control peptides (ViraFEST assay). Antigens for these TCRs are unknown. Source: CD4+ T cells from blood, cultured in vitro, taken before SARS-CoV-2 vaccination. All receptors come from a human donor who had recovered from COVID-19.

The V call is TRBV6-2 or TRBV6-3, the J call TRBJ2-7, with 7 positions matching TRBD1. This CDR3 spans 13 amino acids. Looked up from germline, CDR1 is MNHEY and CDR2 is SVGEGT. The V and J ends lost 8 bases and 3 bases, in that order; junction bases with no gene match: 7. The CDR3: CASAETGLYEQYF. The CDR3 DNA is TGTGCCAGCGCTGAGACAGGGCTCTACGAGCAGTACTTC.

The genes are TRBV7-8 and TRBJ2-3; D is unclear. This CDR3 contains 16 residues. The V and J ends lost 0 bases and 4 bases respectively, with 14 bases between them. CDR1 is SGHVS, CDR2 FQNEAQ, per germline. The CDR3 sequence: CASSLAGSAPPDTQYF. In DNA form, the CDR3 reads TGTGCCAGCAGCTTAGCGGGGTCAGCGCCCCCAGATACGCAGTATTTT.

The chain combines TRBV27 with TRBJ2-7; 7 bases fit TRBD1. CDR1 is MNHEY, CDR2 SMNVEV, per germline (reference sequence). This CDR3 contains 15 residues. With 6 bases clipped from V and 3 bases from J, the junction kept 11 bases outside the gene matches. This CDR3 is CASREKGQPIYEQYF. The CDR3 DNA reads as TGTGCCAGCAGGGAAAAGGGACAGCCTATCTACGAGCAGTACTTC.

The chain joins TRBV20-1 to TRBJ1-1; D is ambiguous. Per germline, CDR1 DFQATT and CDR2 SNEGSKA (reference sequence). V lost 5 bases and J 0 bases, leaving 10 bases between the germline ends. The CDR3 runs 13 residues. The CDR3 sequence: CSALRSMNTEAFF. The CDR3 DNA reads TGCAGTGCTCTCCGTTCAATGAACACTGAAGCTTTCTTT.

The gene calls are TRBV19 and TRBJ2-7, with unresolved D. The germline CDR1 and CDR2 sequences are LNHDA and SQIVND (reference sequence). The CDR3 is made up of 14 amino acids. Trimming removed 7 bases from V and 1 base from J, with 14 bases in between. CDR3 sequence reads: CASNQDGSSYEQYF. CDR3 nucleotides: TGTGCCAGTAACCAGGACGGTTCTTCCTACGAGCAGTACTTC. The complete variable domain, with remaining parts taken from reference TRBV19 and TRBJ2-7, reads DGGITQSPKYLFRKEGQNVTLSCEQNLNHDAMYWYRQDPGQGLRLIYYSQIVNDFQKGDIAEGYSVSREKKESFPLTVTSAQKNPTAFYLCASNQDGSSYEQYFGPGTRLTVT.

This chain uses TRBV7-3 with TRBJ2-2; no clear D gene. There are 12 residues in the CDR3. V was cut by 5 bases and J by 2 bases, with 3 bases left in between. CDR1 and CDR2 (germline): SGHTA, FQGTGA. The CDR3 is CASSPNTGELFF. In nucleotides, the CDR3 is TGTGCCAGCAGCCCCAACACCGGGGAGCTGTTTTTT.

This clonotype was counted between two and nine times. The rearrangement joins TRBV7-2 to TRBJ2-5; D remains ambiguous. The CDR3 covers 12 residues. V lost 5 bases and J lost 1, with 5 bases in between. The germline gives CDR1 SGHTA, CDR2 FQGNSA. This CDR3 reads CASSPRQETQYF. The DNA of the CDR3 is TGTGCCAGCAGCCCGCGCCAAGAGACCCAGTACTTC.

In DNA form, the CDR3 reads TGTGCCAGTAGTAACCGGCAGACCGATGGCTACACCTTC. Its translation is CASSNRQTDGYTF. The chain carries TRBV19 and TRBJ1-2; no reliable D call. Trimming cost V 4 bases and J 6 bases, with 12 bases left between them. Germline values: CDR1 LNHDA, CDR2 SQIVND (reference sequence). The CDR3 totals 13 residues. The full variable domain, with the rest looked up from reference TRBV19 and TRBJ1-2, is DGGITQSPKYLFRKEGQNVTLSCEQNLNHDAMYWYRQDPGQGLRLIYYSQIVNDFQKGDIAEGYSVSREKKESFPLTVTSAQKNPTAFYLCASSNRQTDGYTFGSGTRLTVV.

The V gene is TRBV7-2, the J gene TRBJ1-5; the D gene is possibly TRBD1 (6 bases). V lost 4 bases and J lost 1, with 20 bases in between. The CDR3 loop spans 18 amino acids. CDR1 is SGHTA, CDR2 FQGNSA, per germline. CDR3 protein: CASSSQGGGQLSNQPQHF. CDR3 nucleotides: TGTGCCAGCAGCTCCCAGGGCGGGGGCCAGTTGAGCAATCAGCCCCAGCATTTT.

This clonotype was detected a few times. This chain connects TRBV11-2 to TRBJ1-1, with a weak D call TRBD1 (5 bases). V shed 0 bases and J shed 1 base, with 12 bases lying between them. CDR3 length: 16 amino acids. The germline V gene has CDR1 SGHAT and CDR2 FQNNGV. Written as DNA, the CDR3 is TGTGCCAGCAGCTTAGAATTTGGGGCGAGGAACACTGAAGCTTTCTTT. Translated, it gives CASSLEFGARNTEAFF.

This clonotype has only one observation. V and J are TRBV20-1 and TRBJ2-3; D ambiguous. Trimming stripped 0 bases from V and 7 bases from J, with 17 bases between. The germline V gene encodes CDR1 DFQATT and CDR2 SNEGSKA (reference sequence). This CDR3 comprises 15 residues. The CDR3 nucleotides read TGCAGTGCTAGAGATGGGGTGACCTCGCAATATACGCAGTATTTT. Amino acid sequence: CSARDGVTSQYTQYF.

J is TRBJ2-7 and V is TRBV11-2, with 8 bases identical to TRBD2. The J segment lost 2 bases and the V segment lost 5 bases, leaving 23 bases of the junction unmatched. Per the germline V gene, CDR1 is SGHAT and CDR2 is FQNNGV. The CDR3 spans 20 residues. In nucleotides, the CDR3 is TGTGCCAGCAGCCTCTTTGGGGGCGGGAGTTCTAGCGGGCAAACCTACGAGCAGTACTTC. Translation gives CASSLFGGGSSSGQTYEQYF.

This chain connects TRBV19 to TRBJ1-5; 7 bases match TRBD1. The V gene's germline CDR1 is LNHDA and CDR2 SQIVND (reference sequence). Trimming took 0 bases from V and 6 from J; bases not matched to a gene: 8. The CDR3 length is 16 residues. In DNA form, the CDR3 reads TGTGCCAGTAGTATAGACCCCACAGGGGCCAGTCAGCCCCAGCATTTT. Protein product: CASSIDPTGASQPQHF.

In this sample, this clonotype turned up a few times. The chain joins TRBV20-1 to TRBJ1-2, with 7 bases that match TRBD1. The CDR3 totals 12 residues. V lost 3 bases to trimming and J lost 8 bases; unmatched junction nucleotides: 6. Germline V lookup: CDR1 DFQATT, CDR2 SNEGSKA (reference sequence). CDR3 protein: CSASNRGGGYTF. Written as DNA, the CDR3 is TGCAGTGCTAGTAACAGGGGAGGCGGCTACACCTTC.

The chain has TRBV11-3 and TRBJ2-3, with TRBD2 matching 7 bases. Germline V lookup: CDR1 SGHNT, CDR2 YENEEA. The V and J ends lost 0 bases and 2 bases, in that order; junction bases with no gene match: 2. There are 15 residues in the CDR3. CDR3 nucleotide sequence: TGTGCCAGCAGCTTAGAGGGACTAAACACAGATACGCAGTATTTT. The encoded protein is CASSLEGLNTDTQYF.

The V gene is TRBV20-1, the J gene TRBJ2-1; D is uncertain. V was trimmed by 6 bases and J by 6 bases, leaving 12 bases between them. The germline gives CDR1 DFQATT, CDR2 SNEGSKA (reference sequence). This CDR3 comprises 12 residues. CDR3 region: CSASLKSNEQFF. Here the CDR3 DNA reads TGCAGTGCATCTCTAAAGTCCAATGAGCAGTTCTTC.

The rearrangement links TRBV19 to TRBJ2-7; TRBD2 is a possible D gene (6 bases). Germline-derived CDR1 and CDR2 are LNHDA and SQIVND (reference sequence). This CDR3 spans 11 amino acids. The ends were cut back, 11 bases at V and 4 bases at J, with 12 bases in the middle. The DNA for the CDR3 is TGTGCCGCCGGGAGTTGGTACGAGCAGTACTTC. It encodes CAAGSWYEQYF.

This clonotype was seen a few times. V usage is TRBV20-1 and J usage is TRBJ1-5; the match to TRBD1 covers 7 bases. Per germline, CDR1 DFQATT and CDR2 SNEGSKA (reference sequence). This CDR3 comprises 14 residues. V was clipped by 4 bases and J by 6 bases; unmatched bases: 9. The CDR3 loop is CSATNTGDAQPQHF. CDR3 coding DNA: TGCAGTGCTACAAATACAGGGGATGCTCAGCCCCAGCATTTT.

The gene calls are TRBV6-5 and TRBJ1-6, with D uncertain. V gave up 2 bases and J gave up 9 bases, with 23 bases separating them. This CDR3 spans 18 amino acids. Germline V gene lookup returns CDR1 MNHEY and CDR2 SVGAGI. Here the CDR3 reads CASSYRMSGIPTISPLHF. The CDR3 bases are TGTGCCAGCAGTTACAGGATGTCGGGAATCCCAACGATTTCACCCCTCCACTTT.

The rearrangement uses TRBV27 and TRBJ2-7; TRBD1 or TRBD2 may be the D gene (5 bases each). The germline V gene encodes CDR1 MNHEY and CDR2 SMNVEV (reference sequence). V shed 6 bases and J shed 7 bases, with 13 bases lying between them. The CDR3 extends over 12 amino acids. The CDR3 sequence: CASSPNWGEQYF. CDR3 DNA: TGTGCCAGCAGCCCGAATTGGGGGGAGCAGTACTTC.

This rearrangement joins TRBV19 to TRBJ1-1; weak D call: TRBD1 (6 bases). This CDR3 region has 14 residues. V was trimmed by 1 base and J by 3 bases, leaving 9 bases between them. Germline V gene data show CDR1 as LNHDA and CDR2 as SQIVND (reference sequence). CDR3 in DNA: TGTGCCAGTAGTATAGTGCCAGGGGACACTGAAGCTTTCTTT. This sequence encodes CASSIVPGDTEAFF.

The gene calls are TRBV20-1 and TRBJ2-5; possible D gene TRBD2, 5 bases. The V and J ends lost 1 base and 2 bases respectively, with 11 bases between them. This CDR3 is built from 14 residues. Germline V lookup: CDR1 DFQATT, CDR2 SNEGSKA (reference sequence). This CDR3 reads CSARGRLLQETQYF. The CDR3 region has the DNA TGCAGTGCTAGAGGGAGGCTGCTTCAAGAGACCCAGTACTTC.

The chain is built from TRBV7-3 and TRBJ2-2; tentatively, D is TRBD2 (5 bases). V lost 5 bases and J lost 7, with 17 bases in between. The germline V gene has CDR1 SGHTA and CDR2 FQGTGA. The CDR3 covers 15 residues. The CDR3 nucleotides read TGTGCCAGCAGCCCACCTGGGCTAGCCGGCGGGGAGCTGTTTTTT. This sequence encodes CASSPPGLAGGELFF.

This chain links TRBV7-2 with TRBJ1-2; D perhaps matches TRBD1 (6 bases). V lost 5 bases and J 4 bases, leaving 14 bases between the germline ends. The germline V gene has CDR1 SGHTA and CDR2 FQGNSA. This CDR3 has 14 amino acids. The DNA of the CDR3 is TGTGCCAGCAGCATAAGGACAGAAATCTATGGCTACACCTTC. This encodes CASSIRTEIYGYTF.

This clonotype was counted a few times. The chain combines TRBV7-3 with TRBJ2-1, with 7 positions matching TRBD1. V was pared by 3 bases and J by 10 bases, with 9 bases of the junction left unmatched. CDR3 size: 14 residues. Germline V gives CDR1 SGHTA, CDR2 FQGTGA. DNA of the CDR3: TGTGCCAGCAGCTTGGAAGGGGGCGGGCGGGAGCAGTTCTTC. It codes for CASSLEGGGREQFF.

V gene TRBV7-3 combines with J gene TRBJ2-1; 8 nucleotides match TRBD2. Germline assignment: CDR1 SGHTA and CDR2 FQGTGA. V trimming: 5 bases; J trimming: 9 bases; junction bases outside the gene matches: 12. CDR3 length: 15 amino acids. As DNA, the CDR3 is TGTGCCAGCAGCACGGGAGGGGGTCCTGGGGGTGAGCAGTTCTTC. Its translation is CASSTGGGPGGEQFF.

The chain uses TRBV6-2 or TRBV6-3 and TRBJ1-6, with D unclear. From germline, CDR1 is MNHEY and CDR2 SVGEGT. Trimming pared 6 bases from V and 6 bases from J, leaving 3 bases between. The CDR3 extends over 11 amino acids. CDR3 bases: TGTGCCAGCAGCCGTAATTCACCCCTCCACTTT. Protein sequence: CASSRNSPLHF.

This rearrangement joins TRBV5-1 to TRBJ2-1; the D gene is possibly TRBD2 (5 bases). V was shortened by 2 bases and J by 7 bases, with 16 bases between the two germline ends. This CDR3 comprises 15 residues. Germline CDR1 SGHRS, CDR2 YFSETQ. The CDR3 sequence: CASSLWSPGSNEQFF. In DNA form, the CDR3 reads TGCGCCAGCAGCTTATGGAGCCCGGGGTCGAATGAGCAGTTCTTC.